Shown below are 15 T cell receptor beta chains from a single sample sequenced in a study of T cell changes during pregnancy in multiple sclerosis. Sequenced by immunoSEQ multiplex PCR; TCRdb stores in-frame clones only, minus some. The sample contains 65,000 to 90,000 clones, approximately 92% of which appear only once. The source material was peripheral blood, sampled before pregnancy. All receptors come from a female donor with multiple sclerosis, enrolled in a pregnancy study.

The V gene is TRBV7-2, the J gene TRBJ1-5, with 8 bases aligning to TRBD1. After removal of 0 bases from V and 2 bases from J, the junction contained 6 bases not matched to a gene. There are 17 residues in the CDR3. From germline, CDR1 is SGHTA and CDR2 FQGNSA. DNA for the CDR3: TGTGCCAGCAGCTTAGCATGGGGGGGACAGGGCAATCAGCCCCAGCATTTT. Translating it yields CASSLAWGGQGNQPQHF. The entire variable domain, with the rest obtained from reference TRBV7-2 and TRBJ1-5, is as follows: GAGVSQSPSNKVTEKGKDVELRCDPISGHTALYWYRQSLGQGLEFLIYFQGNSAPDKSGLPSDRFSAERTGGSVSTLTIQRTQQEDSAVYLCASSLAWGGQGNQPQHFGDGTRLSIL.

In its sample, this clone was seen once. The chain links TRBV6-5 to TRBJ1-3; weak D call: TRBD1 (6 bases). The CDR3 sequence is 15 residues long. The ends were cut back, 6 bases at V and 0 bases at J, with 12 bases in the middle. The germline V gene encodes CDR1 MNHEY and CDR2 SVGAGI. The CDR3 is CASSLTGLSGNTIYF. The CDR3 DNA sequence: TGTGCCAGCAGCCTAACAGGGCTCTCTGGAAACACCATATATTTT.

The chain combines TRBV10-3 with TRBJ2-5; weak D call: TRBD1 (5 bases). Germline V lookup: CDR1 ENHRY, CDR2 SYGVKD. Trimming pared 6 bases from V and 0 bases from J, leaving 8 bases between. The CDR3 runs to 13 residues. CDR3 in DNA: TGTGCCATCAGGTCAGGGTACCAAGAGACCCAGTACTTC. Translating it yields CAIRSGYQETQYF.

The V and J genes are TRBV28 and TRBJ1-2; the D gene is possibly TRBD1 (5 bases). Germline V CDR1 and CDR2: MDHEN, SYDVKM. Trimming took off 5 bases at V and 4 bases at J, with 17 bases between the two ends. This CDR3 has 15 amino acids. CDR3 DNA: TGTGCCAGCAGTCCGCGACAGACGTTAAGCTATGGCTACACCTTC. It translates to CASSPRQTLSYGYTF.

The chain links TRBV5-4 to TRBJ2-7; 15 positions match TRBD2. With V trimmed by 3 bases and J by 6 bases, 10 bases remained unmatched. The CDR3 sequence is 17 residues long. In germline, CDR1 is SGHNT, CDR2 YYREEE (reference sequence). In DNA form, the CDR3 reads TGTGCCAGCAGCTCCTCTCGCGGACTAGCGGGAGGGGTCGAGCAGTACTTC. Amino acids: CASSSSRGLAGGVEQYF. The full variable domain, completed using reference TRBV5-4 and TRBJ2-7, is ETGVTQSPTHLIKTRGQQVTLRCSSQSGHNTVSWYQQALGQGPQFIFQYYREEENGRGNFPPRFSGLQFPNYSSELNVNALELDDSALYLCASSSSRGLAGGVEQYFGPGTRLTVT.

This clone has more than one count but fewer than ten. The J gene is TRBJ1-3, the V gene TRBV6-1; weak D call: TRBD1 (5 bases). The CDR3 consists of 15 residues. CDR1 and CDR2 from the germline V gene are MNHNS and SASEGT. Trimming pared 9 bases from V and 0 bases from J, leaving 15 bases between. The CDR3 here is CASFQGGRSGNTIYF. The CDR3 DNA is TGTGCCAGTTTTCAGGGCGGACGCTCTGGAAACACCATATATTTT.

The chain combines TRBV5-1 with TRBJ1-6, with 8 bases identical to TRBD1. Germline CDR1 and CDR2: SGHRS and YFSETQ. V lost 0 bases and J lost 9; bases outside the gene matches: 5. CDR3 length: 15 amino acids. This chain's CDR3 is CASSLEQGVVSPLHF. CDR3 sequence (DNA): TGCGCCAGCAGCTTGGAACAGGGGGTAGTTTCACCCCTCCACTTT.

The rearrangement joins TRBV28 to TRBJ2-7, with D possibly matching TRBD2 (6 bases). CDR1 and CDR2 (germline): MDHEN, SYDVKM. This CDR3 is 17 amino acids long. The germline V and J ends were trimmed by 5 bases and 0 bases, with 20 bases remaining between them. The CDR3 nucleotides read TGTGCCAGCAGTCCATCCCTTCGCGGGGAGAGCTCCTACGAGCAGTACTTC. Translated, it gives CASSPSLRGESSYEQYF.

The chain is built from TRBV7-2 and TRBJ2-7; 13 nucleotides match TRBD2. The CDR3 has 15 residues. The J segment lost 4 bases and the V segment lost 4 bases, leaving 4 bases of the junction unmatched. Looked up from germline, CDR1 is SGHTA and CDR2 is FQGNSA. In DNA form, the CDR3 reads TGTGCCAGCAGCTCGCAGACTAGCGGGAGGTACGAGCAGTACTTC. The encoded protein is CASSSQTSGRYEQYF. Based on the CDR3 plus reference TRBV7-2 and TRBJ2-7, the full variable domain is GAGVSQSPSNKVTEKGKDVELRCDPISGHTALYWYRQSLGQGLEFLIYFQGNSAPDKSGLPSDRFSAERTGGSVSTLTIQRTQQEDSAVYLCASSSQTSGRYEQYFGPGTRLTVT.

This chain connects TRBV6-1 to TRBJ2-7; 7 positions match TRBD2. V lost 6 bases to trimming and J lost 3 bases; unmatched junction nucleotides: 8. Per the germline V gene, CDR1 is MNHNS and CDR2 is SASEGT. CDR3 length: 14 residues. The CDR3 loop is CASSPAGVLYEQYF. CDR3 in DNA: TGTGCCAGCAGCCCCGCGGGGGTCCTCTACGAGCAGTACTTC.

CDR3 sequence: CASSLFRESYEQYF. CDR3 DNA: TGTGCCAGCAGCTTATTCCGGGAGTCCTACGAGCAGTACTTC. This chain joins TRBV7-6 and TRBJ2-7; tentative D call: TRBD2 (6 bases). CDR3 length: 14 amino acids. Looked up from germline, CDR1 is SGHVS and CDR2 is FNYEAQ. V was pared by 2 bases and J by 1 base, with 9 bases between.

This chain links TRBV4-3 with TRBJ1-3; 12 bases are a match to TRBD1. Germline V lookup: CDR1 LGHNA, CDR2 YSLEER. V lost 4 bases to trimming and J lost 3 bases; unmatched junction nucleotides: 13. The CDR3 extends over 19 amino acids. The CDR3 region is CASSRSPGQGAALGNTIYF. CDR3 sequence (DNA): TGCGCCAGCAGCCGAAGCCCGGGACAGGGGGCCGCCCTTGGAAACACCATATATTTT.

V usage is TRBV7-9 and J usage is TRBJ2-5; the D gene is possibly TRBD2 (5 bases). This CDR3 comprises 14 residues. The germline CDR1 and CDR2 sequences are SEHNR and FQNEAQ (reference sequence). V was trimmed by 2 bases and J by 7 bases, leaving 14 bases between them. The CDR3: CASSLNDGLRTQYF. The CDR3 DNA reads as TGTGCCAGCAGCTTAAACGACGGACTCCGGACCCAGTACTTC.

This chain links TRBV11-2 with TRBJ2-7; TRBD2 agrees at 10 bases. V lost 8 bases, J lost 2 bases, and 18 bases stayed unmatched. Germline V gene data show CDR1 as SGHAT and CDR2 as FQNNGV. This CDR3 has 18 residues. The CDR3 DNA reads TGTGCCAGCCGCACAGGGGGTGTTCTAGCGGGGGATACCTACGAGCAGTACTTC. Its translation: CASRTGGVLAGDTYEQYF.

Here the CDR3 DNA reads TGCAGTGCTAGAGAGGCGGTTGAAGCTTTCTTT. Protein product: CSAREAVEAFF. J is TRBJ1-1 and V is TRBV20-1; no clear D gene. CDR1 is DFQATT and CDR2 is SNEGSKA in the germline V gene (reference sequence). The V end lost 0 bases, the J end lost 7 bases, and 6 bases lay between the germline ends. This CDR3 is 11 amino acids long.